This record covers a single T cell receptor (beta chain). This clone has a handful of counts. No antigen is known for it. The sample holds no much larger clone one base away, and base qualities are not on file. Uncultured naive and memory CD4+ T cell DNA received deep-resolution immunoSEQ TCR-beta sequencing. On the study's bioinformatics: During preprocessing, nonproductive sequences were removed, as were CDR3s that did not start with C, did not end with F or W, or were shorter than 7 amino acids. Cultured and uncultured naive and memory CD4+ repertoires were searched for previously identified spike- and CEF-reactive CDR3s. CDR3 homology was quantified as pairwise Levenshtein distance, calculated with the stringdist R package after three terminal residues were trimmed from each end. Here the immuneACCESS table is served through TCRdb, limited to in-frame sequences with V and J called. Missing clones are a known gap in these copies; in checked studies unresolved V genes cover under half, and the rest lacks a known reason. V, J and clone size derive from that table, while D and trimming were established from the DNA sequence. This sample is represented by about 54,000 clones; around 92% of them were singletons. The ten largest account for 0.3% to 0.45% of the sample.

The data originate from a study of CD4 T cells in relation to SARS-CoV-2 and coronaviruses (dated by TCRdb to about 2021). About the investigation overall: The full convalescent cohort of approximately 13 patients had a median age of roughly 38 years, ranging from roughly 21 to 72 years. Of the approximately 12 convalescent patients, 8 were male and 4 were female, and two of the subjects were Hispanic. Using patient-derived lymphoblastoid cell lines, the shared crossreactive spike epitopes were mapped to their HLA restriction. At the level of individual TCR clonotypes, the study evaluated whether memory CD4+ T cells crossreact between the spike proteins of SARS-CoV-2 and those of common cold coronaviruses. The Adaptive Biotechnologies TCR-sequencing kit was used for samples from a few pre-COVID donors and for the naive versus memory experiments, whereas the other data were Illumina-based. For other donors in the study, expansion assays were sequenced with a different, Illumina-based TCR-beta assay. The full study reports these points: Crossreactivity analysis was centred on spike protein, so crossreactivity against other viral proteins was not assessed. Naive versus memory sequencing indicated that memory recall responses, rather than primary responses primed during culture, are detected by the assay. In roughly two thirds of donors, memory CD4+ clonotypes turned up that crossrecognized SARS-CoV-2 and at least one common cold coronavirus spike. The study was constrained by small numbers of patients and of tested TCRs. No donor contributed both pre-pandemic and post-infection samples, which limited tracing the source of pre-existing responses. Crossreactive clones showed significantly weaker SARS-CoV-2-driven expansion than monoreactive clones, consistent with antigenic imprinting.

To separate naive from memory CD4+ T cells, cryopreserved PBMCs first underwent CD4 enrichment and then EasySep naive CD4+ T cell enrichment. Ficoll-Paque PLUS gradient centrifugation was used to isolate PBMCs from either whole blood or leukapheresis product. PBMCs were either used fresh in the expansion assay or cryopreserved at -140 degrees C. The QIAamp Micro DNA Kit was used to extract genomic DNA from the CD4+ T cells. V loses 7 bases, J loses 6 bases, and the germline ends lie 19 bases apart. Sequences LGHDT (CDR1) and YNNKEL (CDR2) are obtained from the germline V gene (reference sequence). The CDR3 numbers 14 residues from cysteine through phenylalanine. Just the 42-base CDR3 DNA is kept, in frame starting at base 1.

Rearrangement joined TRBV3-1 (or the pseudogene TRBV3-2) to TRBJ2-7; the D gene is perhaps TRBD1 or TRBD2, as each covers 7 bases. The receptor was derived from an adult with COVID-19. Sample: naive CD4+ T cells from PBMCs. The sample's cell subset or site label, decoded: naive CD4+ T cells isolated by negative enrichment. The nucleotides are TGTGCCAGCACCCGGGGGGACAGCCCCTCCGAGCAGTACTTC. This encodes CASTRGDSPSEQYF.